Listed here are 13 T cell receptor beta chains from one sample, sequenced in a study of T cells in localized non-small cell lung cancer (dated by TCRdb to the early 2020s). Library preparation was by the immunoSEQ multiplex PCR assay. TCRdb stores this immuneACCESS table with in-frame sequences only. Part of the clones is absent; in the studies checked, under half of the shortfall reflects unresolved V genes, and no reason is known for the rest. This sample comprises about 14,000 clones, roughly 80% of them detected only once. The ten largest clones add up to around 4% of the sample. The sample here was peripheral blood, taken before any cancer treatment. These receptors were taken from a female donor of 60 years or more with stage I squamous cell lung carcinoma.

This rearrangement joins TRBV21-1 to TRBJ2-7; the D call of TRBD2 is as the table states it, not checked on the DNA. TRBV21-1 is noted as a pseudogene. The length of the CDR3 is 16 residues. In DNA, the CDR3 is TGTGCCAGCAGCCCTAAGGGAGCGGGGAAGCCCTACGAGCAGTACTTC. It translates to CASSPKGAGKPYEQYF.

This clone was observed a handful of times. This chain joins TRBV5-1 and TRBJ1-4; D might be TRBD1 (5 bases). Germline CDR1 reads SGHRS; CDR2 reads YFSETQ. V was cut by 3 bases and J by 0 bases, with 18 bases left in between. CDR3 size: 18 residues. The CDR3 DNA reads TGCGCCAGCAGCTCTACCGGGACTTCGCTTGCAACTAATGAAAAACTGTTTTTT. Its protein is CASSSTGTSLATNEKLFF. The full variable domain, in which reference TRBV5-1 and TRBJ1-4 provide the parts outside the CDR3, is KAGVTQTPRYLIKTRGQQVTLSCSPISGHRSVSWYQQTPGQGLQFLFEYFSETQRNKGNFPGRFSGRQFSNSRSEMNVSTLELGDSALYLCASSSTGTSLATNEKLFFGSGTQLSVL.

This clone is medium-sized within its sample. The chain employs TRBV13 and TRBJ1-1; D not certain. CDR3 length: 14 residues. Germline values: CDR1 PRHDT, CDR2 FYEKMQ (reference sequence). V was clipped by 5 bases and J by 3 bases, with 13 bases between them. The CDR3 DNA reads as TGTGCCAGCAGCCCCAACGGGCCCTACACTGAAGCTTTCTTT. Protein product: CASSPNGPYTEAFF.

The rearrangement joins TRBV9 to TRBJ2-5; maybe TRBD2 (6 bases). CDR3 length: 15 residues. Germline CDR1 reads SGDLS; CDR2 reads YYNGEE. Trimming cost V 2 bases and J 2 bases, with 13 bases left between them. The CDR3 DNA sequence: TGTGCCAGCAGCGTGGAGGGGTGGGTTCAAGAGACCCAGTACTTC. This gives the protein CASSVEGWVQETQYF.

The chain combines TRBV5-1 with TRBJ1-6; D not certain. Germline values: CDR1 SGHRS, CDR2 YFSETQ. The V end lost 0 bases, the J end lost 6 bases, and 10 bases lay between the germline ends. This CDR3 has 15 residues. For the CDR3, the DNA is TGCGCCAGCAGCTTGGATGTATTGGGTAATTCACCCCTCCACTTT. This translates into CASSLDVLGNSPLHF. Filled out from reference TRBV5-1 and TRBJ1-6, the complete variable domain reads KAGVTQTPRYLIKTRGQQVTLSCSPISGHRSVSWYQQTPGQGLQFLFEYFSETQRNKGNFPGRFSGRQFSNSRSEMNVSTLELGDSALYLCASSLDVLGNSPLHFGNGTRLTVT.

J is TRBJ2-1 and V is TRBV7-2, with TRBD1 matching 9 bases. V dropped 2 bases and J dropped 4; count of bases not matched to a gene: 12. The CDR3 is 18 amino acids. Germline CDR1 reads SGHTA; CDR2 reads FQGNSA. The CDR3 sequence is CASSLSIYRDRVYNEQFF. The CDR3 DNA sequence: TGTGCCAGCAGCTTATCCATCTACCGGGACAGGGTATACAATGAGCAGTTCTTC. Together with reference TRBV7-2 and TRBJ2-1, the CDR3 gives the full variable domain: GAGVSQSPSNKVTEKGKDVELRCDPISGHTALYWYRQSLGQGLEFLIYFQGNSAPDKSGLPSDRFSAERTGGSVSTLTIQRTQQEDSAVYLCASSLSIYRDRVYNEQFFGPGTRLTVL.

Written as DNA, the CDR3 is TGCGCCAGCAGCCTGACAGGGGGCGGCGATGAAAAACTGTTTTTT. It codes for CASSLTGGGDEKLFF. This chain joins TRBV5-1 and TRBJ1-4; 10 bases align to TRBD1. V gave up 4 bases and J gave up 6 bases; unmatched junction bases: 6. This CDR3 comprises 15 residues. CDR1 and CDR2 (germline): SGHRS, YFSETQ.

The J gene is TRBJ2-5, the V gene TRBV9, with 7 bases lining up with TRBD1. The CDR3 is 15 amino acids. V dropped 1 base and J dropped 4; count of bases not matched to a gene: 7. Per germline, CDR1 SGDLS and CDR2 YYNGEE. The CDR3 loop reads CASSVYDRERETQYF. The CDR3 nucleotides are TGTGCCAGCAGCGTATATGACAGGGAGAGAGAGACCCAGTACTTC.

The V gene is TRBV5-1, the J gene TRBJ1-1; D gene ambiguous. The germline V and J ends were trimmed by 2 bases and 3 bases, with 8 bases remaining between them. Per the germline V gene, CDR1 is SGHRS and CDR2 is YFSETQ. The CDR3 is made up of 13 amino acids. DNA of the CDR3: TGCGCCAGCAGCTTAAGGGCCGACACTGAAGCTTTCTTT. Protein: CASSLRADTEAFF.

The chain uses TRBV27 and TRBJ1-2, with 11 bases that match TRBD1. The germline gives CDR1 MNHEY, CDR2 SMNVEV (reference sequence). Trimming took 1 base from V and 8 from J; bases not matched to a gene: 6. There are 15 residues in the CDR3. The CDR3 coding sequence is TGTGCCAGCAGTTTATTTGGGACAGGGGGTGGAGGCTACACCTTC. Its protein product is CASSLFGTGGGGYTF.

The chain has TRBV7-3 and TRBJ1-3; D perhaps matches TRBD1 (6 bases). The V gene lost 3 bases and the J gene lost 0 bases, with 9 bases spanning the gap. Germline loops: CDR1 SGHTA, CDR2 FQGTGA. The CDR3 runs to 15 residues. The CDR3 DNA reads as TGTGCCAGCAGCTTGGGGGGCAACTCTGGAAACACCATATATTTT. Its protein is CASSLGGNSGNTIYF.

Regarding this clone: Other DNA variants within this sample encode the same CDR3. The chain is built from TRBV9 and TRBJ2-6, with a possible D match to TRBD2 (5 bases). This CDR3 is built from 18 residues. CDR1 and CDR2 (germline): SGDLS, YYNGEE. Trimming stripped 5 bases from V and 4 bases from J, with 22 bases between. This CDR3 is CASSPHEGSFTGANVLTF. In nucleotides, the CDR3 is TGTGCCAGCAGTCCCCATGAAGGGAGCTTTACCGGGGCCAACGTCCTGACTTTC.

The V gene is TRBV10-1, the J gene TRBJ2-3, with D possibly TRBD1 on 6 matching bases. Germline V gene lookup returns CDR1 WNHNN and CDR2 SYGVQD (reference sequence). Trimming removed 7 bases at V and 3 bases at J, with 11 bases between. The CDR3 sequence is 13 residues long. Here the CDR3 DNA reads TGCGCCAGCAATAGGGGGATTACAGATACGCAGTATTTT. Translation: CASNRGITDTQYF.